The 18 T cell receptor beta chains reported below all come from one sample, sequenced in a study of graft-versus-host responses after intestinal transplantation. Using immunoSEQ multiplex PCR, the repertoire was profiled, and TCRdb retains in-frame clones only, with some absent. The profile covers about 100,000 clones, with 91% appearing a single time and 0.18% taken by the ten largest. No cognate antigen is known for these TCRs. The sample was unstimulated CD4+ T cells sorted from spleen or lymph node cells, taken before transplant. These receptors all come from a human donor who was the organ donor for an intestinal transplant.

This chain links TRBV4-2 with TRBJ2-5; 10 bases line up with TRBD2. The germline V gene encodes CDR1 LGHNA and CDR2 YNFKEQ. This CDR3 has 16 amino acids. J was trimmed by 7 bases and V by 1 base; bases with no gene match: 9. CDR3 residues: CASSQGSSGGSPTQYF. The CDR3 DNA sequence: TGTGCCAGCAGCCAAGGTTCTAGCGGGGGAAGTCCGACCCAGTACTTC.

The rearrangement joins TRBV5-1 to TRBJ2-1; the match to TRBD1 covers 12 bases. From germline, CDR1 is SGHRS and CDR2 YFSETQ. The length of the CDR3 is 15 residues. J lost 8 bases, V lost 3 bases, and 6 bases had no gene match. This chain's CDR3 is CASSSRDRGLYEQFF. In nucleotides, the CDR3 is TGCGCCAGCAGCTCCCGGGACAGGGGGCTGTATGAGCAGTTCTTC.

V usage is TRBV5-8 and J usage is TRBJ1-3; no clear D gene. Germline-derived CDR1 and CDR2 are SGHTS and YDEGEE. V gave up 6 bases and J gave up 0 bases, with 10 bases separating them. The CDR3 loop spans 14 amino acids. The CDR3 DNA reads TGTGCCAGCACCCTTCGGGGCTCTGGAAACACCATATATTTT. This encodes CASTLRGSGNTIYF. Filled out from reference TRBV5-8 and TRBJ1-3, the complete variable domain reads EAGVTQSPTHLIKTRGQQATLRCSPISGHTSVYWYQQALGLGLQFLLWYDEGEERNRGNFPPRFSGRQFPNYSSELNVNALELEDSALYLCASTLRGSGNTIYFGEGSWLTVV.

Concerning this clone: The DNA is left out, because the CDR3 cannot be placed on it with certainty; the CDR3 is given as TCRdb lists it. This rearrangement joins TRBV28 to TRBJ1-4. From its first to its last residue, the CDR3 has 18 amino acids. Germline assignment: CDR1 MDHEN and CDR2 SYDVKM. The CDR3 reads CASSSVRGTSMGNEKLFF.

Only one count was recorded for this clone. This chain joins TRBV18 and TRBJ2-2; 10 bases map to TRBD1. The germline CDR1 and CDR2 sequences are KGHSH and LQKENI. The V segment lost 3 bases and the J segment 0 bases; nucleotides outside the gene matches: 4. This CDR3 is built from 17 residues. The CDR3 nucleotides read TGTGCCAGCTCACCCCGGGACAGGGGCCCGAACACCGGGGAGCTGTTTTTT. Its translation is CASSPRDRGPNTGELFF.

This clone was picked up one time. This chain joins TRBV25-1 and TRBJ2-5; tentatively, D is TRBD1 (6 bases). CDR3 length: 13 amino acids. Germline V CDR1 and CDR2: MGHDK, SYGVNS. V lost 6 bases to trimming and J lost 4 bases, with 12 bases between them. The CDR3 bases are TGTGCCAGCAGAGAGACAGGAACAGAGACCCAGTACTTC. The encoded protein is CASRETGTETQYF. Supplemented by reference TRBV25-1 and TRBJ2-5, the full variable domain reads EADIYQTPRYLVIGTGKKITLECSQTMGHDKMYWYQQDPGMELHLIHYSYGVNSTEKGDLSSESTVSRIRTEHFPLTLESARPSHTSQYLCASRETGTETQYFGPGTRLLVL.

CDR3 residues: CASSFESIYGYTF. The CDR3 nucleotides read TGTGCCAGCAGTTTTGAATCTATCTATGGCTACACCTTC. This rearrangement joins TRBV28 to TRBJ1-2, with D unresolved. V lost 3 bases to trimming and J lost 4 bases, with 9 bases between them. Per germline, CDR1 MDHEN and CDR2 SYDVKM. CDR3 length equals 13 residues.

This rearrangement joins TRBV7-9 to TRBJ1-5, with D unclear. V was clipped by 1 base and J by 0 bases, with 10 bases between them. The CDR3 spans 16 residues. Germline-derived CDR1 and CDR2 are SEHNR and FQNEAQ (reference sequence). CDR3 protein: CASSLGKIYSNQPQHF. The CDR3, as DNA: TGTGCCAGCAGCTTAGGAAAGATCTATAGCAATCAGCCCCAGCATTTT.

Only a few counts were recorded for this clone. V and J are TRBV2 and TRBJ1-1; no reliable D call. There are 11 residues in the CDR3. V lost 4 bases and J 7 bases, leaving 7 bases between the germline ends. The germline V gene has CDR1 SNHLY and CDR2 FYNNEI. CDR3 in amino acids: CASSVTYEAFF. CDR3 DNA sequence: TGTGCCAGCAGTGTTACCTATGAAGCTTTCTTT. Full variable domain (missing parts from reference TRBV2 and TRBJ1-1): EPEVTQTPSHQVTQMGQEVILRCVPISNHLYFYWYRQILGQKVEFLVSFYNNEISEKSEIFDDQFSVERPDGSNFTLKIRSTKLEDSAMYFCASSVTYEAFFGQGTRLTVV.

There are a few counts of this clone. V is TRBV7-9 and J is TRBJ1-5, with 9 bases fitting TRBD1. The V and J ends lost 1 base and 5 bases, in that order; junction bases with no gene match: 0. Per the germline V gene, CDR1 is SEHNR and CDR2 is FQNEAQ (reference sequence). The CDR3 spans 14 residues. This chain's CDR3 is CASSLGQGDQPQHF. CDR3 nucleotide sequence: TGTGCCAGCAGCTTAGGACAGGGGGATCAGCCCCAGCATTTT.

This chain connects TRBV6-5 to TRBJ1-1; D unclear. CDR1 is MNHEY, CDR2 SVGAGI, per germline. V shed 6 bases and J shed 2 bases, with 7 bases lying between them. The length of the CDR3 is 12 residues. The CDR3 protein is CASRRANTEAFF. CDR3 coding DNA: TGTGCCAGCAGGAGGGCTAACACTGAAGCTTTCTTT.

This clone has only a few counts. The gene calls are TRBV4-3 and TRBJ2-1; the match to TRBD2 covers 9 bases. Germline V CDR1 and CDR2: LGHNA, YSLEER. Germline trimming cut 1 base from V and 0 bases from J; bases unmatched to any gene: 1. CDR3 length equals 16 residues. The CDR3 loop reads CASSQVSGSSYNEQFF. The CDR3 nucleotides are TGCGCCAGCAGCCAAGTTAGCGGGAGCTCCTACAATGAGCAGTTCTTC.

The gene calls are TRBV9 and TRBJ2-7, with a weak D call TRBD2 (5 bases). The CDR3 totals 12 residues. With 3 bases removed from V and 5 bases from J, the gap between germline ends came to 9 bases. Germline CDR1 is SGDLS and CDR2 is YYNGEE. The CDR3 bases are TGTGCCAGCAGCGGGTATAGCGACGAGCAGTACTTC. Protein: CASSGYSDEQYF.

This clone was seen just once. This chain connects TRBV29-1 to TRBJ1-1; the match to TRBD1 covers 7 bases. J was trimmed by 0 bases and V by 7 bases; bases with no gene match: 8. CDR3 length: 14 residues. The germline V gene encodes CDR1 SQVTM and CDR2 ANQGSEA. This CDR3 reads CSAHKGQMNTEAFF. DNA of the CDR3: TGCAGCGCCCACAAGGGACAGATGAACACTGAAGCTTTCTTT.

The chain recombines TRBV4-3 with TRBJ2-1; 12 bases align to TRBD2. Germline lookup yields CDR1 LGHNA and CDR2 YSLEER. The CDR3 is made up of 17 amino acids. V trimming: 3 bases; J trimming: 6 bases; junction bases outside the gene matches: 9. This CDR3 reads CASSQSPLAGGLNEQFF. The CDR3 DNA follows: TGCGCCAGCAGCCAGAGCCCGCTAGCGGGGGGGCTCAATGAGCAGTTCTTC.

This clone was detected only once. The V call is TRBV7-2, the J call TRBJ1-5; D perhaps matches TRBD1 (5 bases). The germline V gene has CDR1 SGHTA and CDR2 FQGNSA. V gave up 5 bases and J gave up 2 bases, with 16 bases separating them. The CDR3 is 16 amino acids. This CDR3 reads CASSPRVGGGNQPQHF. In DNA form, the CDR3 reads TGTGCCAGCAGCCCCAGGGTGGGGGGGGGCAATCAGCCCCAGCATTTT. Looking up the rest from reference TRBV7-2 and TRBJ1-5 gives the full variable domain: GAGVSQSPSNKVTEKGKDVELRCDPISGHTALYWYRQSLGQGLEFLIYFQGNSAPDKSGLPSDRFSAERTGGSVSTLTIQRTQQEDSAVYLCASSPRVGGGNQPQHFGDGTRLSIL.

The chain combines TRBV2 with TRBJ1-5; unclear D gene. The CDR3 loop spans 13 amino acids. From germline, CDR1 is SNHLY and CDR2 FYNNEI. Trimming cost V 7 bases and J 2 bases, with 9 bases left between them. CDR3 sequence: CASKRVGNQPQHF. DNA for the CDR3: TGTGCCAGCAAACGGGTAGGCAATCAGCCCCAGCATTTT. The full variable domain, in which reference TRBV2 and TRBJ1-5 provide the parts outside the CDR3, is EPEVTQTPSHQVTQMGQEVILRCVPISNHLYFYWYRQILGQKVEFLVSFYNNEISEKSEIFDDQFSVERPDGSNFTLKIRSTKLEDSAMYFCASKRVGNQPQHFGDGTRLSIL.

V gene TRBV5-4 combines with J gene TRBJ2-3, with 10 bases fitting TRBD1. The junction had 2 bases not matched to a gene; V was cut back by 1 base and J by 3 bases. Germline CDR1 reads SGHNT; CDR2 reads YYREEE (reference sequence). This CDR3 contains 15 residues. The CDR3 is CASSLRTGGTDTQYF. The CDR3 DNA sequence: TGTGCCAGCAGCTTGAGGACAGGGGGTACAGATACGCAGTATTTT.